Listed below are T cell receptor beta chains from one sample, sequenced in a study of a mutant IDH1 vaccine in newly diagnosed glioma. This table comes from immunoSEQ multiplex PCR, and its TCRdb copy is limited to in-frame clones, with some not included. The profile shows about 25,000 clones, 93% of them singletons. The sample in question was PBMCs, obtained from a glioma patient treated with radiotherapy, temozolomide or both. The source of these receptors is a man aged 35-49 years with glioma. Each CDR3 is given with its conserved first and last residue. The D gene is left open where the match is weak. Only part of the rows carry a size: once, few, many, or a class if the clone is expanded.

d_gene	abundance	v_gene	j_gene	CDR3nt	CDR3aa
TRBD1	NA	TRBV6-6	TRBJ1-3	TGTGCCAGCAGTCGCGGGACAGGGGCCTCTGGAAACACCATATATTTT	CASSRGTGASGNTIYF
NA	NA	TRBV10-3	TRBJ2-3	TGTGCCATCAAGGCCGCCCCAGGCCAAGGGACAGATACGCAGTATTTT	CAIKAAPGQGTDTQYF
NA	NA	TRBV7-3	TRBJ1-1	TGTGCCAGCAGCCGGCTGCCCGACACTGAAGCTTTCTTT	CASSRLPDTEAFF
NA	NA	TRBV27	TRBJ2-1	TGTGCCAGCAGCGAATTGGGGTACAATGAGCAGTTCTTC	CASSELGYNEQFF
TRBD2	NA	TRBV7-2	TRBJ2-3	TGTGCCAGCAGCCTCATTAGCGGGGGGACACCAGATACGCAGTATTTT	CASSLISGGTPDTQYF
NA	NA	TRBV4-3	TRBJ2-1	TGCGCCAGCAGCCAAGATAAAGAGCCTTACAATGAGCAGTTCTTC	CASSQDKEPYNEQFF
TRBD1	NA	TRBV4-3	TRBJ1-5	TGCGCCAGCAGCCAAGATCGGCAGGGGGGAAACCAGCCCCAGCATTTT	CASSQDRQGGNQPQHF
TRBD2	NA	TRBV7-2	TRBJ2-5	TGTGCCAGCAGCTTATACTCGGGCGGGGGACAAGAGACCCAGTACTTC	CASSLYSGGGQETQYF
NA	NA	TRBV18	TRBJ1-4	TGTGCCAGCTCACCACTCGACAGCACTACAAATGAAAAACTGTTTTTT	CASSPLDSTTNEKLFF
TRBD1	NA	TRBV2	TRBJ1-2	TGTGCCAGCAGGCTAATCCCGGGACAGGGGGTGCGGGGCTACACCTTC	CASRLIPGQGVRGYTF
NA	NA	TRBV10-3	TRBJ2-2	TGTGCCATCAGCGAGAAGGGTAACACCGGGGAGCTGTTTTTT	CAISEKGNTGELFF
TRBD1	NA	TRBV7-9	TRBJ2-3	TGTGCCAGCAGCTCCCGACAGGGACCTAGCACAGATACGCAGTATTTT	CASSSRQGPSTDTQYF
NA	NA	TRBV5-4	TRBJ2-2	TGTGCCAGCAGCCTCCAGAAGACTACCGGGGAGCTGTTTTTT	CASSLQKTTGELFF
NA	NA	TRBV4-3	TRBJ2-1	TGCGCCAGCAGCCAAGACCCAGCTTCCTACAATGAGCAGTTCTTC	CASSQDPASYNEQFF
NA	few	TRBV7-9	TRBJ2-1	TGTGCCAGCAGCTCCCCAGCGGGTTTCTTTTCCTACAATGAGCAGTTCTTC	CASSSPAGFFSYNEQFF
NA	NA	TRBV2	TRBJ1-5	TGTGCCAGCAGTGAAGCGAGGGGTCAGCCCCAGCATTTT	CASSEARGQPQHF
NA	NA	TRBV5-4	TRBJ1-1	TGTGCCAGCAGCCCCCGCACCGACACTGAAGCTTTCTTT	CASSPRTDTEAFF
TRBD1	few	TRBV7-9	TRBJ1-1	TGTGCCAGCAGCTTCAGACAGGGGTACACTGAAGCTTTCTTT	CASSFRQGYTEAFF
NA	NA	TRBV29-1	TRBJ1-1	TGCAGCGCCCGGCAGGGGCTGGAGAGGGCTTTCTTT	CSARQGLERAFF
TRBD1	NA	TRBV12-5	TRBJ2-7	TGTGCTAGTGGTCAGACAGGGGGTTTGTACGAGCAGTACTTC	CASGQTGGLYEQYF
NA	NA	TRBV29-1	TRBJ1-2	TGCAGCGTTGAAGGAGGTCCGCTCTATGGCTACACCTTC	CSVEGGPLYGYTF
NA	NA	TRBV5-6	TRBJ1-1	TGTGCCAGCAGCTTGGACAGGGTTAGGGAAGCTTTCTTT	CASSLDRVREAFF
NA	NA	TRBV5-4	TRBJ1-2	TGTGCCAGCAGCTTGGCCCAGACAGATAATGGCTACACCTTC	CASSLAQTDNGYTF
NA	NA	TRBV4-1	TRBJ1-4	TGCGCCAGCAGCACCCGACAGGACACCTTTGAAAAACTGTTTTTT	CASSTRQDTFEKLFF
NA	once	TRBV19	TRBJ2-1	TGTGCCAGTAGGCTTGGGGGGTACAATGAGCAGTTCTTC	CASRLGGYNEQFF
NA	once	TRBV10-3	TRBJ1-5	TGTGCCATCAGTCACGGAGAGCAGCCCCAGCATTTT	CAISHGEQPQHF
NA	NA	TRBV11-1	TRBJ2-7	TGTGCCAGCAGCTTATTCCCAGGAACCTACGAGCAGTACTTC	CASSLFPGTYEQYF
TRBD2	NA	TRBV4-2	TRBJ2-1	TGTGCCAGCAGCCGAACCGGGACTAGCGGCTATCAAAGCTCCTACAATGAGCAGTTCTTC	CASSRTGTSGYQSSYNEQFF
TRBD2	NA	TRBV13	TRBJ2-1	TGTGCCAGCAGCCCATTTCAGCGGGAGGGCCATAATGAGCAGTTCTTC	CASSPFQREGHNEQFF
TRBD2	once	TRBV11-2	TRBJ2-7	TGTGCCAGCAGCTTAGAGCTGGGACTAGCGGGAGGGCGACCCGAGCAGTACTTC	CASSLELGLAGGRPEQYF
TRBD1	NA	TRBV27	TRBJ1-2	TGTGCCAGCAGTCAAGAGGGGACAGGGTATACTGGCTACACCTTC	CASSQEGTGYTGYTF
NA	NA	TRBV5-1	TRBJ1-2	TGCGCCAGCAGCTCCTCGCTCGCTGGCTACACCTTC	CASSSSLAGYTF
NA	few	TRBV5-3	TRBJ2-7	TGTGCCAGAAAGGGGGAGGAGACAGAGCCATTC	CARKGEETEPF
NA	NA	TRBV2	TRBJ1-1	TGTGCCAGCAGCGTAAGGGGGGGTAGGACTGAAGCTTTCTTT	CASSVRGGRTEAFF
NA	NA	TRBV10-3	TRBJ2-1	TGTGCCATCAGTGAGACGGGAGAGTCTTACAATGAGCAGTTCTTC	CAISETGESYNEQFF
NA	NA	TRBV7-7	TRBJ1-1	TGTGCCAGCAGCTTAGCGACCAACACTGAAGCTTTCTTT	CASSLATNTEAFF
NA	NA	TRBV21-1	TRBJ1-5	TGTGCCAGCAGCAAAGAAGGAAAGGGGGCAATTCGCAATCAGCCCCAGCATTTT	CASSKEGKGAIRNQPQHF
NA	NA	TRBV7-8	TRBJ1-3	TGTGCCAGCAGCATGGGGATAGCTGGAAACACCATATATTTT	CASSMGIAGNTIYF
NA	NA	TRBV5-1	TRBJ2-7	TGCGCCAGCAGGGCAGCCGCTTCCTACGAGCAGTACTTC	CASRAAASYEQYF
TRBD2	NA	TRBV11-2	TRBJ2-7	TGTGCCAGCAGCCCCGGACTAGCGGGAGACTTCCACGAGCAGTACTTC	CASSPGLAGDFHEQYF
NA	NA	TRBV6-6	TRBJ1-1	TGTGCCAGCAGTCATCAGAACACTGAAGCTTTCTTT	CASSHQNTEAFF
TRBD1	NA	TRBV5-8	TRBJ1-1	TGTGCCAGCAGCTTTACCGGACAGGACCAAGCTTTCTTT	CASSFTGQDQAFF
TRBD1	NA	TRBV11-2	TRBJ1-1	TGTGCCAGCAGACTGCAGGGGGGGAGCACTGAAGCTTTCTTT	CASRLQGGSTEAFF
NA	NA	TRBV29-1	TRBJ1-2	TGCAGCGTTGAAGATCCGTACCCCGTCTATGGCTACACCTTC	CSVEDPYPVYGYTF
TRBD1	NA	TRBV30	TRBJ2-7	TGTGCCTGGAGTGTTTGGTCAGGGGGCGTTTACGAGCAGTACTTC	CAWSVWSGGVYEQYF
TRBD2	NA	TRBV5-1	TRBJ2-1	TGCGCCAGCAGCCTGCCCGGGACTAGCGGGAACAATGAGCAGTTCTTC	CASSLPGTSGNNEQFF
TRBD2	NA	TRBV7-3	TRBJ2-1	TGTGCCAGCAGCTTAAGGGCGGGGGGCTCCTACAATGAGCAGTTCTTC	CASSLRAGGSYNEQFF
NA	NA	TRBV18	TRBJ2-7	TGTGCCAGCTCACAGGGGACTGGGATGGGGGAGCAGTACTTC	CASSQGTGMGEQYF
NA	NA	TRBV28	TRBJ1-3	TGTGCCAGCACCAGCGGAGACAGACGCCCGCTCTCTGGAAACACCATATATTTT	CASTSGDRRPLSGNTIYF
NA	once	TRBV11-2	TRBJ1-2	TGTGCCAGCAGCCTGCTGTTTAGCTATGGCTACACCTTC	CASSLLFSYGYTF
NA	NA	TRBV15	TRBJ1-1	TGTGCCACCAGCAGCAGGCACTTGAACACTGAAGCTTTCTTT	CATSSRHLNTEAFF
TRBD2	once	TRBV7-3	TRBJ2-3	TGTGCCAGCAGCCTTTTGCGGGGGGGGAGAGATACGCAGTATTTT	CASSLLRGGRDTQYF
NA	NA	TRBV19	TRBJ1-4	TGTGCCAGTAGTCCGACGGAGGGAGCGAGTGAAAAACTGTTTTTT	CASSPTEGASEKLFF
NA	once	TRBV5-1	TRBJ1-2	TGCGCCAGCAGCCCAGAAGCGGGGGGTAGGGTCGATGGCTACACCTTC	CASSPEAGGRVDGYTF
TRBD2	NA	TRBV18	TRBJ2-5	TGTGCCAGCTCACCACCTACCGGGACTAGCGGGAGACGAGAGACCCAGTACTTC	CASSPPTGTSGRRETQYF
NA	NA	TRBV5-1	TRBJ2-3	TGCGCCAGCAGCCCGGGACTCGACAGCACAGATACGCAGTATTTT	CASSPGLDSTDTQYF
NA	NA	TRBV27	TRBJ2-2	TGTGCCAGCAGTTACTCAAACACCGGGGAGCTGTTTTTT	CASSYSNTGELFF
NA	NA	TRBV7-8	TRBJ1-5	TGTGCCAGCAGCTCTGCAGGGACCGCGACGGGCCCCCAGCATTTT	CASSSAGTATGPQHF